The sample holds a few counts of the clone carrying this T cell receptor (beta chain). In the original processing: Scientists estimated how many nucleated cells there were by amplifying reference gene primers. Generated by immunoSEQ multiplex PCR, the TCRdb table keeps only in-frame clones and is missing some. Clonal size and the V and J genes are those of that table, whereas D and trimming came from the DNA. This repertoire shows roughly 200,000 clones, 85% found once; its top ten account for 15% to 20%. The V segment lost 5 bases and the J segment 7 bases; nucleotides outside the gene matches: 12. This CDR3 has 15 amino acids. Looked up from germline, CDR1 is MDHEN and CDR2 is SYDVKM. The source of the sample is a study of blood T cell repertoires in COVID-19. Study details: T cells, B-cell-depleted T cells, or PBMCs provided the cDNA or gDNA that served as material.

During active infection, Seattle patients enrolled and were then monitored through disease. This TCR was recovered from a person aged 65 to 79 with COVID-19, enrolled during active disease. The sequencing input was peripheral blood. The chain couples TRBV28 to TRBJ1-2; 8 bases line up with TRBD1. CDR3 protein: CASSRDVQGALGYTF. The CDR3 coding sequence is TGTGCCAGCAGTCGTGACGTTCAGGGGGCGCTTGGCTACACCTTC.